The T cell receptor beta chain under discussion was sequenced for a study of blood T cell repertoires in COVID-19. Study background: Acute and convalescent COVID-19 specimens originated in the United States, Italy and Spain. In each case, the material was cDNA or gDNA derived from T cells, B-cell-depleted T cells, or PBMCs.

As handled by the study authors: Counts of nucleated cells, estimated from reference gene primer amplification, were obtained. The assay was immunoSEQ multiplex PCR, and TCRdb's table has in-frame clones only and misses some. The V and J calls and clone size come from that table; D and trimming were worked out from the DNA. The data contain about 33,000 clones, 85% to 90% of them singletons. The V gene end was trimmed by 1 base and the J gene end by 5 bases; junction bases not matched to a gene: 5. The CDR3 length is 15 residues. Germline V gene data show CDR1 as SGHRS and CDR2 as YFSETQ. The clonotype was recovered from a human donor in a cohort sampled during active COVID-19. V and J are TRBV5-1 and TRBJ2-2, with 7 bases identical to TRBD2. What was sequenced was peripheral blood. CDR3 sequence reads: CASSLSAGGTGELFF. CDR3 bases: TGCGCCAGCAGCTTGTCGGCCGGGGGGACCGGGGAGCTGTTTTTT.